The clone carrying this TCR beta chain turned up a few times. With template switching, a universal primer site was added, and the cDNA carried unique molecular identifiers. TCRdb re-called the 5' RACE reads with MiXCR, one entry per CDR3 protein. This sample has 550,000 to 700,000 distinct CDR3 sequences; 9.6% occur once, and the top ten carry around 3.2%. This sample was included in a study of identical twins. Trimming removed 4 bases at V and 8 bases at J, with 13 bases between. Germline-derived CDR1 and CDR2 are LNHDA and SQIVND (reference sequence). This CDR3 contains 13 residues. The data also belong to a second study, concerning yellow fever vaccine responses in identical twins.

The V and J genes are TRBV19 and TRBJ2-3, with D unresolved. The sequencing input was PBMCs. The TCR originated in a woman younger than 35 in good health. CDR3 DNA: TGTGCCAGTAGTAAAGCTACCCAGGTTACGCAGTATTTT. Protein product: CASSKATQVTQYF.